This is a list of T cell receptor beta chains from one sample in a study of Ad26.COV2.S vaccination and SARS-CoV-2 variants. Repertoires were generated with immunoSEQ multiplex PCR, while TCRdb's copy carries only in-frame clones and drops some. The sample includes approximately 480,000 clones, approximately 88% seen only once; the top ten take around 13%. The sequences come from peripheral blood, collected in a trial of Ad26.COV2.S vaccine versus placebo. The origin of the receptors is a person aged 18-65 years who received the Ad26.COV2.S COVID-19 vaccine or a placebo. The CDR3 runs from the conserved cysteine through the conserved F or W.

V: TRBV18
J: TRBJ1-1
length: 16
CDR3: CASSPPYRRGNTEAFF

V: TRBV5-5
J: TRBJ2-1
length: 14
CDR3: CASTDNGSYNEQFF

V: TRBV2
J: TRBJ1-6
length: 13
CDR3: CASSREVRSPLHF

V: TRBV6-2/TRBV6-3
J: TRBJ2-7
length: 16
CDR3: CASSSQVLPVSYEQYF

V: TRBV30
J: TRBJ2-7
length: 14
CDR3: CAWSSGGSLYEQYF

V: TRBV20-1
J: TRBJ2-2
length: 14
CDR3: CSASVTTNTGELFF

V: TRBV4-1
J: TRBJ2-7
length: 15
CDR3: CASSLRRAGSYEQYF

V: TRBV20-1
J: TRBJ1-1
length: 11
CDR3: CSALIVTEAFF

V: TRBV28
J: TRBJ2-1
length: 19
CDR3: CASSYQTGAPQNSYNEQFF

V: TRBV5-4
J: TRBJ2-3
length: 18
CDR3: CASSLGPTGQGSTDTQYF

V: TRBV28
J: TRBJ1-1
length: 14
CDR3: CASSLRARVDEAFF

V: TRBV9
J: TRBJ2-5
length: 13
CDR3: CASSVTIQETQYF

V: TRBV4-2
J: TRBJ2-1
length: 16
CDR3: CASSQGPTSPKNTEFF

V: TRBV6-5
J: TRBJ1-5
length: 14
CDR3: CASSMAMGNQPQHF

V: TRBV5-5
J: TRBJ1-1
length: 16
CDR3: CASSVTGGTANTEAFF

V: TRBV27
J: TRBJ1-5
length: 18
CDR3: CASWTDTIRCARNQPQHF

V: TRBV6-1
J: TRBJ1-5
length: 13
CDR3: CASSEGSGQPQHF

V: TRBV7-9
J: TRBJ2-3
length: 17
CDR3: CASSPPARTGPTDTQYF

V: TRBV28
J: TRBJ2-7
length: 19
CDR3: CASSFPKTRSRDSSYEQYF